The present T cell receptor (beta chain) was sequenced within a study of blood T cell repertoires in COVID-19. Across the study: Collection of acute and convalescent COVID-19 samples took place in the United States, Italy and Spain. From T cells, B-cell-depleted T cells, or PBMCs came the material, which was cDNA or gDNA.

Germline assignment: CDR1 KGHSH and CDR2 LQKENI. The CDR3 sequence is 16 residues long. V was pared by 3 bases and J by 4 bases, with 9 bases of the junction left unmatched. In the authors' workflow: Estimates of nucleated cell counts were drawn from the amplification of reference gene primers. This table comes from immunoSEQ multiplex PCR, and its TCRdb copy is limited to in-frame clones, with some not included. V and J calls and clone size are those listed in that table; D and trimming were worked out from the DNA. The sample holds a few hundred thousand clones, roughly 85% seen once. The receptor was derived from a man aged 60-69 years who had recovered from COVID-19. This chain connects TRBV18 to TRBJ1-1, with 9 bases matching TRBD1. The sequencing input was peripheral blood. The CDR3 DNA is TGTGCCAGCTCACCGGCCGGACAGGGGTCGGGCACTGAAGCTTTCTTT. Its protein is CASSPAGQGSGTEAFF.